This T cell receptor (beta chain) was sequenced during a study of OX40 agonist ivuxolimab in advanced cancers. Study overall: Antecedent anti-PD-1, anti-PD-L1 or anti-CTLA-4 therapy was permissible, with about 40% having received some. Study-wide results and limits: Nonresponders included some who also had low normalized T-cell clonal expansion. At 0.1 to 3.0 mg/kg, CD4+ and CD8+ blood T cells expanded clonally by week 6.

Autoimmune disease history or systemic immunosuppression meant exclusion. TCRdb's copy holds only in-frame clones and misses some; the assay was immunoSEQ multiplex PCR. The sample lists just under 65,000 clones, roughly 86% occurring once. In regard to this clone: Its antigen is still unknown.

Germline V CDR1 and CDR2: MNHEY, SMNVEV (reference sequence). The V end lost 2 bases, the J end lost 0 bases, and 9 bases lay between the germline ends. This CDR3 region has 15 residues. This TCR derives from an adult with an advanced solid tumor such as melanoma, head and neck, liver or kidney cancer. The chain is built from TRBV27 and TRBJ2-3, with TRBD2 as a possible D gene (6 bases). Sequenced here: CD4+ or CD8+ T cells sorted from blood, sampled in a trial of the OX40 agonist ivuxolimab. The CDR3 nucleotides are TGTGCCAGCAGTTTAGCGGGGCCAAGCACAGATACGCAGTATTTT. It translates to CASSLAGPSTDTQYF.